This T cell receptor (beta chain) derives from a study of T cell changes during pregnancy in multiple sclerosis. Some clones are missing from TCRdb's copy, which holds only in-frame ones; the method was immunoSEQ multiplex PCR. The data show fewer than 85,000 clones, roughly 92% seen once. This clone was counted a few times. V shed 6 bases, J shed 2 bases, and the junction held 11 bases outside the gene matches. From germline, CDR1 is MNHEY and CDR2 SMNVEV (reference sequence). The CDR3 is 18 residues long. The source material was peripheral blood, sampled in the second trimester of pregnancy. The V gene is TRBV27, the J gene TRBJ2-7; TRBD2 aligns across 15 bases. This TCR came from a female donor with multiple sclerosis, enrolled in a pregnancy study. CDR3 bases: TGTGCCAGCAGGAAGGGACTAGCGGGAGGAGGGATAACCTACGAGCAGTACTTC. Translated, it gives CASRKGLAGGGITYEQYF.